These T cell receptor beta chains were read from a single sample in a study of regulatory T cells in long-lasting Graves disease. TCRdb passed the multiplex PCR reads through MiXCR, listing each CDR3 protein once. The sample lists around 420,000 distinct CDR3 sequences, roughly a sixth occurring once. The material was peripheral blood mononuclear cells (PBMCs), obtained at new diagnosis, from a patient treated with antithyroid drugs. These receptors were obtained from a female donor with Graves disease. CDR3s include the opening cysteine and the closing phenylalanine or tryptophan. A D gene is named only where the DNA matches it firmly. The size entry is marked missing in some rows and otherwise reads once, few, many or a size class.

NA | TRBJ1-1 | many | TRBV11-2 | CASSSSAWTEAFF | TGTGCCAGCAGCTCCTCAGCCTGGACTGAAGCTTTCTTT
NA | TRBJ2-7 | many | TRBV20-1 | CSARRDSYEQYF | TGCAGTGCTAGGCGGGACTCCTACGAGCAGTACTTC
NA | TRBJ1-2 | NA | TRBV13 | CASSLARGGLIRNYGYTF | TGTGCCAGCAGTTTAGCACGAGGAGGTCTTATCCGGAACTATGGCTACACCTTC
TRBD1 | TRBJ1-2 | many | TRBV19 | CASSIPTSTGGSGYGYTF | TGTGCCAGTAGTATACCCACCTCAACAGGGGGCAGCGGCTATGGCTACACCTTC
NA | TRBJ1-3 | few | TRBV18 | CASSQGQMAGNTIYF | TGTGCCAGCTCACAGGGGCAGATGGCGGGAAACACCATATATTTT
TRBD1 | TRBJ2-2 | many | TRBV20-1 | CSARDGTVGTGELFF | TGCAGTGCTAGAGACGGGACAGTCGGTACCGGGGAGCTGTTTTTT
TRBD1 | TRBJ1-4 | many | TRBV6-1 | CASSVPGQGTNEKLFF | TGTGCCAGCAGTGTCCCGGGACAGGGAACTAATGAAAAACTGTTTTTT
NA | TRBJ2-5 | few | TRBV4-3 | CASSQDLGYQETQYF | TGCGCCAGCAGCCAAGATCTCGGCTACCAAGAGACCCAGTACTTC
NA | TRBJ1-2 | many | TRBV7-2 | CASSNSYPHGYTF | TGTGCCAGCAGTAACTCCTATCCCCATGGCTACACCTTC
TRBD2 | TRBJ2-4 | few | TRBV6-1 | CASSTGTSGPKNIQYF | TGTGCCAGCTCTACTGGGACTAGCGGGCCCAAAAACATTCAGTACTTC
NA | TRBJ2-2 | few | TRBV3-1 | CASSHTRVGTGELFF | TGTGCCAGCAGCCATACCAGAGTAGGGACCGGGGAGCTGTTTTTT
TRBD1 | TRBJ2-2 | few | TRBV27 | CASSSYRQGPNTGELFF | TGTGCCAGCAGTTCCTACCGACAGGGACCTAACACCGGGGAGCTGTTTTTT
TRBD2 | TRBJ2-1 | few | TRBV6-4 | CASSDGGRESSEQFF | TGTGCCAGCAGTGATGGCGGGAGGGAGTCCTCTGAGCAGTTCTTC
NA | TRBJ1-6 | many | TRBV4-1 | CASSQDQNSPLHF | TGCGCCAGCAGCCAAGATCAGAATTCACCCCTCCACTTT
TRBD1 | TRBJ2-7 | many | TRBV27 | CASSPLPRTGQGYEQYF | TGTGCCAGCAGTCCGCTACCTCGGACAGGCCAGGGGTACGAGCAGTACTTC
TRBD2 | TRBJ2-5 | NA | TRBV9 | CASSPRGGSGVEETQYF | TGTGCCAGCAGCCCTCGGGGAGGTAGCGGGGTGGAGGAGACCCAGTACTTC
TRBD1 | TRBJ1-1 | many | TRBV20-1 | CSARNPGGNTEAFF | TGCAGTGCTAGGAATCCAGGGGGGAACACTGAAGCTTTCTTT
NA | TRBJ2-3 | many | TRBV2 | CASSDEQTDTQYF | TGTGCCAGCAGTGACGAACAGACAGATACGCAGTATTTT
TRBD1 | TRBJ1-1 | many | TRBV6-1 | CASSEAPPDRGGTEAFF | TGTGCCAGCAGTGAAGCCCCCCCCGACAGGGGAGGCACTGAAGCTTTCTTT
TRBD2 | TRBJ2-3 | many | TRBV18 | CASSPTSGSKDTQYF | TGTGCCAGCTCACCGACTAGCGGGAGCAAAGATACGCAGTATTTT
NA | TRBJ2-3 | few | TRBV7-3 | CASSPLGGTDTQYF | TGTGCCAGCAGCCCCCTTGGGGGAACAGATACGCAGTATTTT
NA | TRBJ2-7 | many | TRBV12-3/TRBV12-4 | CASSSHLGPPGEQYF | TGTGCCAGCAGTTCGCACTTAGGACCCCCCGGGGAGCAGTACTTC
NA | TRBJ1-5 | NA | TRBV20-1 | CSASGGSQPQHF | TGCAGTGCTAGCGGTGGGAGTCAGCCCCAGCATTTT
TRBD2 | TRBJ2-3 | few | TRBV7-3 | CASSPAGTSGGPDTQYF | TGTGCCAGCAGCCCTGCCGGGACTAGCGGGGGACCAGATACGCAGTATTTT
NA | TRBJ1-2 | few | TRBV19 | CASSIRSLASKANYGYTF | TGTGCCAGTAGTATCAGGAGTCTCGCCAGCAAAGCTAACTATGGCTACACCTTC
NA | TRBJ2-2 | NA | TRBV19 | CASNKGDTGELFF | TGTGCCAGTAATAAGGGAGACACCGGGGAGCTGTTTTTT
NA | TRBJ2-1 | few | TRBV5-4 | CASSLPSGTFKKFF | TGTGCCAGCAGCCTCCCCTCCGGGACTTTCAAAAAGTTCTTC
TRBD1 | TRBJ1-2 | many | TRBV3-1 | CASSPDRAGSYTF | TGTGCCAGCAGCCCGGACAGGGCAGGAAGCTACACCTTC